These T cell receptor beta chains were read from a single sample in a study of breast tumors, draining lymph nodes, adjacent tissues. TCRdb re-called the multiplex PCR reads through MiXCR, storing one row per CDR3 protein. The table has 150,000 to 200,000 distinct CDR3 sequences, 30% to 35% seen once. The sequencing input was axillary lymph node tissue. The origin of the receptors is a female donor with breast cancer. Some clones in this sample may be carry-over from other donors' samples. Both conserved end residues are part of each CDR3. D genes are given only for firm matches. Rows give clone size only sometimes, using once, few, many, or a class for an expanded clone.

DNA	CDR3	D	size	J	V
TGCAGTGCTAGGAGGGCACACGGGGGTGGCACCGGGGAGCTGTTTTTT	CSARRAHGGGTGELFF	-	many	TRBJ2-2	TRBV20-1
TGTGCCAGCAGTTACTCGAGGATTCCGCTAGCGGATCCAGATACGCAGCATTTT	CASSYSRIPLADPDTQHF	-	-	TRBJ1-5	TRBV6-2/TRBV6-3
TGTGCCAGCAGCTTAGTGACTTGGGAGTGGATGGAGACCCAGCATTTT	CASSLVTWEWMETQHF	-	-	TRBJ1-5	TRBV7-9
TGTGCCAGCAGCCCGCTCCCTACGTCTAGCGGGAGGGGCGGGGAGACCCAGTACTTC	CASSPLPTSSGRGGETQYF	TRBD2	-	TRBJ2-5	TRBV5-5
TGCAGCGGACTTTCCAACTATGGCTACACCTTC	CSGLSNYGYTF	-	many	TRBJ1-2	TRBV29-1
TGTGCCAGCAGGGTTAGGGGCGCCTACAATGAGCAGTTCTTC	CASRVRGAYNEQFF	-	-	TRBJ2-1	TRBV6-1
TGTGCCAGCAGCTTCTCACAGGGGCCATACGAGCAGTACTTC	CASSFSQGPYEQYF	TRBD1	many	TRBJ2-7	TRBV7-8
TGTGCCAGCAGCTTAGTTCGGGGTTTGAGTACTGAAGCTTTCTTT	CASSLVRGLSTEAFF	-	few	TRBJ1-1	TRBV11-2
TGTGCCGGCAGCCCAAGACAGGGGGAGGAGACCCAGTACTTC	CAGSPRQGEETQYF	TRBD1	-	TRBJ2-5	TRBV12-3/TRBV12-4
TGTGCCAGCAGTGCTAGAGATTTACTAGCGGGGACCAATGAGCAGTTCTTC	CASSARDLLAGTNEQFF	TRBD2	-	TRBJ2-1	TRBV25-1
TGTGCCAGCAGTGACCGCAAGGGGTCACCCCTCCACTTT	CASSDRKGSPLHF	-	many	TRBJ1-6	TRBV6-1
TGTGCCAGCAGCCGGGGTAGCGGGGGGGAGACCCAGTACTTC	CASSRGSGGETQYF	TRBD2	many	TRBJ2-5	TRBV7-2
TGCGCCAGCAGTACAGCGACAGAGGTCGGCACTGAAGCTTTCTTT	CASSTATEVGTEAFF	-	-	TRBJ1-1	TRBV5-1
TGTGCCAGCAGCTTCGCAGGGGGCGTTAACTATGGCTACCCCTTC	CASSFAGGVNYGYPF	TRBD1	-	TRBJ1-2	TRBV7-8
TGTGCCAGCAGTGAGCCCTCCGAACCCCCTGGCTACACCTTC	CASSEPSEPPGYTF	-	many	TRBJ1-2	TRBV2
TGCAGTGCTAGAGCCTACGGGGAGCTAGATCAGCCCCAGCATTTT	CSARAYGELDQPQHF	-	many	TRBJ1-5	TRBV20-1
TGTGCCAGCAGTTATGAGAGGGTCAATTCACCCCTCCACTTT	CASSYERVNSPLHF	-	many	TRBJ1-6	TRBV6-2/TRBV6-3
TGTGCCACCAGTAGTAGAGGGGGCCGTGACCAAGAGACCCAGTACTTC	CATSSRGGRDQETQYF	TRBD1	-	TRBJ2-5	TRBV15
TGTGCCAGCAGTGCTAGGAATCGAACAGTATATTCACCCCTCCACTTT	CASSARNRTVYSPLHF	-	few	TRBJ1-6	TRBV7-8
TGTGCCAGCAGTTCCCTGTTGGATCCAGATACGCAGTATTTT	CASSSLLDPDTQYF	-	few	TRBJ2-3	TRBV27
TGTGCCAGCAGCGCTTTGGGGGGTCCCTTAGAACCCCTCCACTTT	CASSALGGPLEPLHF	-	many	TRBJ1-6	TRBV9
TGTGCCAGCAGCTTAGGTGTGGGTGGGGTCGCATTCGATACGCAGTATTTT	CASSLGVGGVAFDTQYF	-	many	TRBJ2-3	TRBV11-3
TGTGCCAGCAGTTACCATCCGGACAGTGCACCGAGCACTGAAGCTTTCTTT	CASSYHPDSAPSTEAFF	-	-	TRBJ1-1	TRBV6-5